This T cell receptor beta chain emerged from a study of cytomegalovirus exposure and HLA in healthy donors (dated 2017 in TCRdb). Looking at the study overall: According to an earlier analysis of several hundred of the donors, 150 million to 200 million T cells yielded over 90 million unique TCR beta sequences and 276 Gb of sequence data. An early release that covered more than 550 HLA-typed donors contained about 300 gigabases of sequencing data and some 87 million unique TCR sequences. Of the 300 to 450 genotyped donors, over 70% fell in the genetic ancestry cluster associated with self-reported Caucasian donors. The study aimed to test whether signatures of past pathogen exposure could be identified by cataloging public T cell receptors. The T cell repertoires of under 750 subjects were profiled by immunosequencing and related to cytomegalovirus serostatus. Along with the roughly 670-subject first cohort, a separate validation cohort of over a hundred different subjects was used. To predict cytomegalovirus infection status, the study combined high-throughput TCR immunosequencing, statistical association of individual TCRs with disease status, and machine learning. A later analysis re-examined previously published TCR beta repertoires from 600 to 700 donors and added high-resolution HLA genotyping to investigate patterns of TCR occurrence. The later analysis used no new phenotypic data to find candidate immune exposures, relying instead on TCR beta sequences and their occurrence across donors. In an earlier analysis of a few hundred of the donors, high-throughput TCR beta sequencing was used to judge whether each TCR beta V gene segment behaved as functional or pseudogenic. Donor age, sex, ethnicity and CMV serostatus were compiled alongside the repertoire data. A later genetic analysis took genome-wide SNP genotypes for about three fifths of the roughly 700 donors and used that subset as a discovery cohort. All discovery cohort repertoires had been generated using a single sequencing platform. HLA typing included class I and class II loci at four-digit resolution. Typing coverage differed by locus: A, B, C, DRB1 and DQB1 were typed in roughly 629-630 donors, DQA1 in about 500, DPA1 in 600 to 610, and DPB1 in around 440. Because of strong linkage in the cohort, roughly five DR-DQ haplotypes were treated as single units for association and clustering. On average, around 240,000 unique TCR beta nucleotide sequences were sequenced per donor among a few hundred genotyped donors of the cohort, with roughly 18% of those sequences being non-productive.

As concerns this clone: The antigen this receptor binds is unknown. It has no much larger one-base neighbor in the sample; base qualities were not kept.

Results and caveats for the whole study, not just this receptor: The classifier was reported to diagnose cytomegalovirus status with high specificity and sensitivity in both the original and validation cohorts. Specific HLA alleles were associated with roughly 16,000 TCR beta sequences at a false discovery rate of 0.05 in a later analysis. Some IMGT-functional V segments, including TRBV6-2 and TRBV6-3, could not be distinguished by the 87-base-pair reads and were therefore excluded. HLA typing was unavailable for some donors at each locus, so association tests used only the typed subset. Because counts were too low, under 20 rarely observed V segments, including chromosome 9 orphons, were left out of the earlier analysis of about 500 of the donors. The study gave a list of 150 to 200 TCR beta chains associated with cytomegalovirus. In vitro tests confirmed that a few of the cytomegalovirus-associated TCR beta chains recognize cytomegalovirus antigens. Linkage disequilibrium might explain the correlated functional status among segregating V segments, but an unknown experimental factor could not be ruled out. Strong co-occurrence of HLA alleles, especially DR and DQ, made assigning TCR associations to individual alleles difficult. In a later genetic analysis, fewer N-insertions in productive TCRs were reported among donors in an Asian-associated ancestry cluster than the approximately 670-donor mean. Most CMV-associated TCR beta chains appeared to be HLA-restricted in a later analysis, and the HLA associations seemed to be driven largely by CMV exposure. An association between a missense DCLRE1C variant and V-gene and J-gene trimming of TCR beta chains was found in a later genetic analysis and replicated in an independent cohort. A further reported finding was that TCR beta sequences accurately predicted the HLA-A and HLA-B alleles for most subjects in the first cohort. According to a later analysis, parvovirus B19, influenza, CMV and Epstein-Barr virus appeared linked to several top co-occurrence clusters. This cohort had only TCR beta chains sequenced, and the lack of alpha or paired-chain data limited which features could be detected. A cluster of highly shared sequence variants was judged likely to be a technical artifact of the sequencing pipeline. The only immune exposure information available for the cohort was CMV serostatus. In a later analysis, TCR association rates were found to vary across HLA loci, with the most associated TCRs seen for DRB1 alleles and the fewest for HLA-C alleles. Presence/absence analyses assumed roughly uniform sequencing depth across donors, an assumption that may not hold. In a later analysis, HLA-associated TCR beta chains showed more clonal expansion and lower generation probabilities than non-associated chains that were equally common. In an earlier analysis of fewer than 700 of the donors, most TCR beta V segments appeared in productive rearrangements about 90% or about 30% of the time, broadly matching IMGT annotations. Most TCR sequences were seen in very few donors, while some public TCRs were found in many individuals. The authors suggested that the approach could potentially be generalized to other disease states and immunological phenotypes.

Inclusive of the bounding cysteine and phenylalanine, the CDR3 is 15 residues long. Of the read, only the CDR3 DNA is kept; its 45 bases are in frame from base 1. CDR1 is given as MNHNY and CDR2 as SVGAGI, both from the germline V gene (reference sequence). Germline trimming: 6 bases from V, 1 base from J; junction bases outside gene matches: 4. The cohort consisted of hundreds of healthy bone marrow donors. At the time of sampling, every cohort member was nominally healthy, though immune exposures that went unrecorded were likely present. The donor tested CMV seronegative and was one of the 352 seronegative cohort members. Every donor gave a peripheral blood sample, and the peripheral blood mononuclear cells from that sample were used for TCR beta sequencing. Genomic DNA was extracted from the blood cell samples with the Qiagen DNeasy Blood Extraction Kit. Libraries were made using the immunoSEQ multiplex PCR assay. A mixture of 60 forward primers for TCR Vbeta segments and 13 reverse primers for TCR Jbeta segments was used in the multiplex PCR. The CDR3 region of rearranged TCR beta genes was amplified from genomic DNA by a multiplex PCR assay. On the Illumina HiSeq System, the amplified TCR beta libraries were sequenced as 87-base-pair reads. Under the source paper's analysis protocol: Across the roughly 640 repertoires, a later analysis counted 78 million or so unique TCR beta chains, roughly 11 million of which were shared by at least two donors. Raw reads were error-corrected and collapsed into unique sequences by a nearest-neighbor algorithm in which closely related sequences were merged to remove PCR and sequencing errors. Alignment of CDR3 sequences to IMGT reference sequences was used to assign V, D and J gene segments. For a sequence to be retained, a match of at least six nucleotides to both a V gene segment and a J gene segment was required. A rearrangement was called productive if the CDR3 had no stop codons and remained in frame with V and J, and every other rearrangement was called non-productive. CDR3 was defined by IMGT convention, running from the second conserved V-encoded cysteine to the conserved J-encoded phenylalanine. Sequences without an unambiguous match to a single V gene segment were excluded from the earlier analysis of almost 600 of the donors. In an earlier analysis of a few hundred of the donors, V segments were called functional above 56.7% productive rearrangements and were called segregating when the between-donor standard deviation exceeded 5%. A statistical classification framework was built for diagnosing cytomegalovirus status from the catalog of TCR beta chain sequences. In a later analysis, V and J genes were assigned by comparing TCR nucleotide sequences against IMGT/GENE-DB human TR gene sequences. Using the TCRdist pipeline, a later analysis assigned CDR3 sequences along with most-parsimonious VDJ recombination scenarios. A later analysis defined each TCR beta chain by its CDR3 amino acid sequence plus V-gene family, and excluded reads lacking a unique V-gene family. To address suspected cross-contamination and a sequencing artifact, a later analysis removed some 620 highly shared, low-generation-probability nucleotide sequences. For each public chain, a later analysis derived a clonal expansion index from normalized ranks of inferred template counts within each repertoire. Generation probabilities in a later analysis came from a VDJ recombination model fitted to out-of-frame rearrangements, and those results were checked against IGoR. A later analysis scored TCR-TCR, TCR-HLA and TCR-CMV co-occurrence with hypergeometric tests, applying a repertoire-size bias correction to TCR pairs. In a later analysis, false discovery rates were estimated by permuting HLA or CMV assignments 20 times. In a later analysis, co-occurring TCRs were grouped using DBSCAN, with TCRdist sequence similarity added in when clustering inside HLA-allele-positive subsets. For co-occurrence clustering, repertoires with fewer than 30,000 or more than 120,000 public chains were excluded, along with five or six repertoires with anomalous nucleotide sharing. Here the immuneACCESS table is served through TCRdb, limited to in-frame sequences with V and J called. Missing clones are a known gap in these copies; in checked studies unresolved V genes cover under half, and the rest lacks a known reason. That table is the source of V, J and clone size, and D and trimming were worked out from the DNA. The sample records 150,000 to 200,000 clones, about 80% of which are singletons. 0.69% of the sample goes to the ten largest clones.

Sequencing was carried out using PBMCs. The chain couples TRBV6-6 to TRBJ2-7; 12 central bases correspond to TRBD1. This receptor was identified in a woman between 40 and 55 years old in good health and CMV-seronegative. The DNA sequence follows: TGTGCCAGCAGGTTGGGACAGGGGGCTTCCTACGAGCAGTACTTC. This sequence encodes CASRLGQGASYEQYF.